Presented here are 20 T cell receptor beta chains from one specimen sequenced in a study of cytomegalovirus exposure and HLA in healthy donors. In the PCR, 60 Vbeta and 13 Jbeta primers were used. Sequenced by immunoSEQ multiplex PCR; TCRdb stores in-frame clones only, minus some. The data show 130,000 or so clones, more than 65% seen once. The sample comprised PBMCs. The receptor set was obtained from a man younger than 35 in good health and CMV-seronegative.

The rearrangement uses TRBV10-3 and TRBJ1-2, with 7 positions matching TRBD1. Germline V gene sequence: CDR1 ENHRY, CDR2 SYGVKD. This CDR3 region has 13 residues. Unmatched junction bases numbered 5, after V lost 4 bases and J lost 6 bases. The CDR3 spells CAISVQGSDGYTF. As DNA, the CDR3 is TGTGCCATCAGTGTACAGGGGTCGGATGGCTACACCTTC.

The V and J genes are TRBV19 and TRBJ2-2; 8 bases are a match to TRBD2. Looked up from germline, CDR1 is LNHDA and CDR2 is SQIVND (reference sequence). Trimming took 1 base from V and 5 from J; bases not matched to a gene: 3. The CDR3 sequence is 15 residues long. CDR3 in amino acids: CASSIGAGATGELFF. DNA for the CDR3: TGTGCCAGTAGTATAGGAGCGGGGGCGACCGGGGAGCTGTTTTTT.

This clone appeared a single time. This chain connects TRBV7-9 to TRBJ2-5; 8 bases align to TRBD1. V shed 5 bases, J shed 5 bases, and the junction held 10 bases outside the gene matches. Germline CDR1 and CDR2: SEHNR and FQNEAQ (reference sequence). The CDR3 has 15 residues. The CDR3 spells CASSPPGGWEETQYF. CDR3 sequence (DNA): TGTGCCAGCAGCCCGCCAGGGGGCTGGGAGGAGACCCAGTACTTC. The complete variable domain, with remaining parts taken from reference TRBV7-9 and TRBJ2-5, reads DTGVSQNPRHKITKRGQNVTFRCDPISEHNRLYWYRQTLGQGPEFLTYFQNEAQLEKSRLLSDRFSAERPKGSFSTLEIQRTEQGDSAMYLCASSPPGGWEETQYFGPGTRLLVL.

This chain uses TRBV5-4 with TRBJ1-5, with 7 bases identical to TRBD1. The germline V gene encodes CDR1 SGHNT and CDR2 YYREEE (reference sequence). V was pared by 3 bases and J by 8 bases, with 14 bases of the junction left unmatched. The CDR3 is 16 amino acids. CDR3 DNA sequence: TGTGCCAGCAGCTACGGTGGGGCAGGGGGAAATGAGCCCCAGCATTTT. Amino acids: CASSYGGAGGNEPQHF.

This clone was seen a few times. Here the CDR3 reads CASSLGTSGGQQETQYF. Here the CDR3 DNA reads TGTGCCAGCAGCTTGGGGACTAGCGGGGGTCAACAAGAGACCCAGTACTTC. This chain joins TRBV5-4 and TRBJ2-5, with 13 bases matching TRBD2. This CDR3 comprises 17 residues. CDR1 and CDR2 (germline): SGHNT, YYREEE (reference sequence). The J segment lost 2 bases and the V segment lost 0 bases, leaving 4 bases of the junction unmatched.

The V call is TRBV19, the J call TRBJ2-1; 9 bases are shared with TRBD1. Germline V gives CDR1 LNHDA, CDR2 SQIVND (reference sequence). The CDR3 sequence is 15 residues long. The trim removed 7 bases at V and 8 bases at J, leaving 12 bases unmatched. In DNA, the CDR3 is TGTGCCAGTACTAGGCACAGGGGGCTCCGGTATGAGCAGTTCTTC. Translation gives CASTRHRGLRYEQFF.

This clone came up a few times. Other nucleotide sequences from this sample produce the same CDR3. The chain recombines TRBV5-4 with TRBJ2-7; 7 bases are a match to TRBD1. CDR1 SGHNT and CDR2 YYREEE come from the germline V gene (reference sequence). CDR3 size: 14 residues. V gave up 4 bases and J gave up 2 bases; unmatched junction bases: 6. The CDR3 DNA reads TGTGCCAGCAGCCTCGGACAGGCGACCTACGAGCAGTACTTC. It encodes CASSLGQATYEQYF.

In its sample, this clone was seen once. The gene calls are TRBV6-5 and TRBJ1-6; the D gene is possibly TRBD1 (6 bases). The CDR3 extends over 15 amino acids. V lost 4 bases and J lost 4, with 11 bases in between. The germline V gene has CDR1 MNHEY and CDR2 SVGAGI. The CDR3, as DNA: TGTGCCAGCAGTTGGGAGGGGGGGTATAATTCACCCCTCCACTTT. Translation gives CASSWEGGYNSPLHF.

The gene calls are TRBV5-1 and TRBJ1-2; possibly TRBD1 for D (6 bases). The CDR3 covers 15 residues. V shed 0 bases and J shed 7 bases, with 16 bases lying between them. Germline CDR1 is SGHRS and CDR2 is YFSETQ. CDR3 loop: CASSLGSGGLIGYTF. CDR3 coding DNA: TGCGCCAGCAGCTTGGGTTCGGGGGGGCTCATTGGCTACACCTTC.

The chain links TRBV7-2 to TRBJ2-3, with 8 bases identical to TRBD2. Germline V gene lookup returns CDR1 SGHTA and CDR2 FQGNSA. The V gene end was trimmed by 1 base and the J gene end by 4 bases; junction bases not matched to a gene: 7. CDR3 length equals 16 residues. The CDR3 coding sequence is TGTGCCAGCAGCTTAGTAACGGGGGGGTTACCAGATACGCAGTATTTT. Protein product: CASSLVTGGLPDTQYF. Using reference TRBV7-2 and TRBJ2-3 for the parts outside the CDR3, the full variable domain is GAGVSQSPSNKVTEKGKDVELRCDPISGHTALYWYRQSLGQGLEFLIYFQGNSAPDKSGLPSDRFSAERTGGSVSTLTIQRTQQEDSAVYLCASSLVTGGLPDTQYFGPGTRLTVL.

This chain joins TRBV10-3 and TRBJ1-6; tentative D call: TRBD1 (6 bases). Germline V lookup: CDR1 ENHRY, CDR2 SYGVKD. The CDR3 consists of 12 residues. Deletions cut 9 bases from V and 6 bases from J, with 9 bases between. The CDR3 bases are TGTGCCATAAGACAGGTTAATTCACCCCTCCACTTT. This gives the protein CAIRQVNSPLHF.

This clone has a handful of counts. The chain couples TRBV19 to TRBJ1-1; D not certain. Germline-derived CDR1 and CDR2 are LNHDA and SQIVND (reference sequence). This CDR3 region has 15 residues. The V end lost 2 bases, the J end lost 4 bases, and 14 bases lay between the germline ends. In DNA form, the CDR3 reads TGTGCCAGTAGTATATGGGTAAAAGAGGGCACTGAAGCTTTCTTT. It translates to CASSIWVKEGTEAFF.

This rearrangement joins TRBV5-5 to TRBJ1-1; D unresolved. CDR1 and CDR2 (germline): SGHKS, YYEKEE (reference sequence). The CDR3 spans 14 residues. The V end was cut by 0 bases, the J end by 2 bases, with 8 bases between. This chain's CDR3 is CASSLVSLNTEAFF. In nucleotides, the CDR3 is TGTGCCAGCAGCTTGGTATCTCTCAACACTGAAGCTTTCTTT.

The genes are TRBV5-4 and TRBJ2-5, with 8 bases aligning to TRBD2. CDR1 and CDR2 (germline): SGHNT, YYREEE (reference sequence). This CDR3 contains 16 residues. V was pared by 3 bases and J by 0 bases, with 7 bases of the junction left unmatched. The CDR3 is CASSSNWRGDQETQYF. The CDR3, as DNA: TGTGCCAGCAGCTCGAACTGGCGGGGGGACCAAGAGACCCAGTACTTC.

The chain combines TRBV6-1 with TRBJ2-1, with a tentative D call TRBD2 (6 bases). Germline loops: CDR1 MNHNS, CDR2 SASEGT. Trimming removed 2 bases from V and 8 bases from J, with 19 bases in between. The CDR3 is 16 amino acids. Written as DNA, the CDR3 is TGTGCCAGCAGTGAATCCGCGGGGAATCTCCCCCATGAGCAGTTCTTC. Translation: CASSESAGNLPHEQFF.

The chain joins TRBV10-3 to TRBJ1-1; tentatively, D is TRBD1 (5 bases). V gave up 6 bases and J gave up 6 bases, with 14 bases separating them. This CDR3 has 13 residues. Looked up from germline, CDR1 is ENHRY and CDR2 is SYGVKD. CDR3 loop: CAIRAGVVSEAFF. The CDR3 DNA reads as TGTGCCATCAGGGCGGGGGTTGTCTCTGAAGCTTTCTTT.

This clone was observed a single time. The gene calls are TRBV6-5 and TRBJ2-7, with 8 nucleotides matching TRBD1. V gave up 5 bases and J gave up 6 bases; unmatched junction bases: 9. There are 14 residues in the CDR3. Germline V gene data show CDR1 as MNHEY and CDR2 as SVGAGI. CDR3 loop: CASSRRTGRGEQYF. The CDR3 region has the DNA TGTGCCAGCAGTCGACGGACAGGGAGAGGCGAGCAGTACTTC.

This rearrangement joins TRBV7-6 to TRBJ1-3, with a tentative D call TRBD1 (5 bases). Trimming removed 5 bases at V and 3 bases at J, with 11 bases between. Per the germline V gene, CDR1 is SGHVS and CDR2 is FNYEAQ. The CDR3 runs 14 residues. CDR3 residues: CASSQGGVGNTIYF. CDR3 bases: TGTGCCAGCAGCCAGGGCGGGGTTGGAAACACCATATATTTT.

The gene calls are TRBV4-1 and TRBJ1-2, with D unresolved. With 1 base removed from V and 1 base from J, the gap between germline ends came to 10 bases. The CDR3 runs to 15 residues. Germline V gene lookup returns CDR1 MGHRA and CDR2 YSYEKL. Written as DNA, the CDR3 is TGCGCCAGCAGCCAAGGTCCTAAAGATAACTATGGCTACACCTTC. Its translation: CASSQGPKDNYGYTF.

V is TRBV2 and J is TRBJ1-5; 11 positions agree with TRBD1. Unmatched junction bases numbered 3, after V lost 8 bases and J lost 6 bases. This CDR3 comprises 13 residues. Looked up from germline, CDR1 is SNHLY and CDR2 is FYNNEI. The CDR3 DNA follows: TGTGCCAGCCGGGACAGGGGGACTCAGCCCCAGCATTTT. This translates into CASRDRGTQPQHF.